A single sample is the source of the 15 T cell receptor beta chains below, sequenced in a study of CD8+ T cells in alopecia areata. Extracted RNA was reverse transcribed, and the resulting cDNA served as sequencing template. Clones were sequenced by immunoSEQ multiplex PCR, and TCRdb holds only the in-frame ones, with some missing. The sample lists about 150,000 clones; about 87% were seen once. The sample in question was CD8+ T cells sorted from blood, obtained at week 0. The source is a human donor with alopecia areata.

V gene TRBV11-1 combines with J gene TRBJ2-7; no clear D. V was trimmed by 5 bases and J by 7 bases, leaving 15 bases between them. The germline CDR1 and CDR2 sequences are SGHAT and FQDESV (reference sequence). The CDR3 loop spans 13 amino acids. The CDR3 here is CASSHRTSGEQYF. CDR3 bases: TGTGCCAGCAGCCATCGGACGAGTGGGGAGCAGTACTTC.

The rearrangement uses TRBV27 and TRBJ1-2; D call uncertain. Germline V CDR1 and CDR2: MNHEY, SMNVEV (reference sequence). V was cut by 5 bases and J by 7 bases, with 8 bases left in between. This CDR3 has 11 residues. The CDR3 bases are TGTGCCAGCAGTCGCGGACGTGGCTACACCTTC. Its protein product is CASSRGRGYTF.

The CDR3 bases are TGTGCCAGCAGTTCTTCAGGGGGCCCCTACGAGCAGTACTTC. It is translated as CASSSSGGPYEQYF. The rearrangement links TRBV28 to TRBJ2-7, with TRBD1 identical over 8 bases. The germline CDR1 and CDR2 sequences are MDHEN and SYDVKM. The CDR3 is 14 residues long. V was clipped by 4 bases and J by 2 bases; unmatched bases: 4.

With regard to this clone: One end of the junction is discordant with germline, which a read error may explain. This sequence joins TRBV9 and TRBJ2-5, with TRBD1 matching 7 bases. The CDR3 runs to 9 residues. Germline CDR1 is SGDLS and CDR2 is YYNGEE. CDR3 DNA: TGTGCCAGCAGCGACAGGGGCAACTTC. It specifies CASSDRGNF. The full variable domain, with the rest looked up from reference TRBV9 and TRBJ2-5, is DSGVTQTPKHLITATGQRVTLRCSPRSGDLSVYWYQQSLDQGLQFLIQYYNGEERAKGNILERFSAQQFPDLHSELNLSSLELGDSALYFCASSDRGNFGPGTRLLVL.

The chain combines TRBV6-5 with TRBJ2-1; 9 positions agree with TRBD1. V lost 4 bases and J lost 4; bases outside the gene matches: 5. Germline lookup yields CDR1 MNHEY and CDR2 SVGAGI. CDR3 size: 15 residues. The CDR3 DNA reads as TGTGCCAGCAGTTCGCCGGGACAGGGATACAATGAGCAGTTCTTC. This translates into CASSSPGQGYNEQFF.

The sample holds one count of this clone. The rearrangement uses TRBV4-1 and TRBJ2-7; D remains ambiguous. V gave up 6 bases and J gave up 4 bases, with 7 bases separating them. The CDR3 is 11 amino acids. Germline-derived CDR1 and CDR2 are MGHRA and YSYEKL. In nucleotides, the CDR3 is TGCGCCAGCAGTGGTGATTACGAGCAGTACTTC. Protein: CASSGDYEQYF.

The V call is TRBV7-2, the J call TRBJ2-7; D is perhaps TRBD2 (6 bases). Deletions cut 5 bases from V and 0 bases from J, with 17 bases between. The CDR3 has 16 amino acids. The V gene's germline CDR1 is SGHTA and CDR2 FQGNSA. This CDR3 is CASSGPTAGDSYEQYF. CDR3 nucleotide sequence: TGTGCCAGCAGCGGACCGACAGCGGGTGACTCCTACGAGCAGTACTTC.

The chain recombines TRBV28 with TRBJ2-3, with D tentatively TRBD1 or TRBD2 (6 bases each). Trimming took off 3 bases at V and 6 bases at J, with 10 bases between the two ends. Per germline, CDR1 MDHEN and CDR2 SYDVKM. The CDR3 is 13 residues long. The CDR3 loop is CASSFRGRDTQYF. CDR3 nucleotide sequence: TGTGCCAGCAGTTTCCGGGGGCGGGATACGCAGTATTTT.

The chain recombines TRBV27 with TRBJ2-1; D not resolved. V was shortened by 0 bases and J by 5 bases, with 5 bases between the two germline ends. Germline V gene data show CDR1 as MNHEY and CDR2 as SMNVEV (reference sequence). This CDR3 comprises 13 residues. The CDR3 loop reads CASSLSRHNEQFF. The DNA for the CDR3 is TGTGCCAGCAGTTTATCTCGGCACAATGAGCAGTTCTTC.

This clone was detected once. The V and J genes are TRBV9 and TRBJ2-5, with 11 bases matching TRBD2. Trimming took 3 bases from V and 0 from J; bases not matched to a gene: 7. Germline CDR1 reads SGDLS; CDR2 reads YYNGEE. The CDR3 spans 17 residues. CDR3 protein: CASSAGGTSGDQETQYF. CDR3 coding DNA: TGTGCCAGCAGCGCAGGGGGGACTAGCGGAGACCAAGAGACCCAGTACTTC.

In this sample, this clone turned up a few times. This chain uses TRBV29-1 with TRBJ2-7; 9 bases match TRBD1. Per the germline V gene, CDR1 is SQVTM and CDR2 is ANQGSEA. V trimming: 4 bases; J trimming: 0 bases; junction bases outside the gene matches: 4. The CDR3 is made up of 14 amino acids. The CDR3 bases are TGCAGCGTTGGTGGGACAGGGAGCTCCTACGAGCAGTACTTC. As protein: CSVGGTGSSYEQYF.

This clone has just one count. V usage is TRBV4-1 and J usage is TRBJ1-4; D ambiguous. The length of the CDR3 is 12 residues. The germline V gene encodes CDR1 MGHRA and CDR2 YSYEKL. V lost 4 bases and J 8 bases, leaving 8 bases between the germline ends. Here the CDR3 reads CASSPGREKLFF. CDR3 coding DNA: TGCGCCAGCAGCCCTGGGAGGGAAAAACTGTTTTTT.

The chain combines TRBV9 with TRBJ2-3; 12 bases match TRBD1. Germline assignment: CDR1 SGDLS and CDR2 YYNGEE. There are 15 residues in the CDR3. V was pared by 0 bases and J by 7 bases, with 3 bases of the junction left unmatched. The CDR3 loop reads CASSVAGTGGNTQYF. CDR3 DNA: TGTGCCAGCAGCGTAGCTGGGACAGGGGGCAATACGCAGTATTTT.

The chain has TRBV25-1 and TRBJ2-1; 12 bases match TRBD2. The germline CDR1 and CDR2 sequences are MGHDK and SYGVNS. This CDR3 has 15 residues. The trim removed 4 bases at V and 6 bases at J, leaving 4 bases unmatched. CDR3 sequence: CASSASGGAVNEQFF. The CDR3 DNA is TGTGCCAGCAGTGCTAGCGGGGGGGCCGTCAATGAGCAGTTCTTC. Supplemented by reference TRBV25-1 and TRBJ2-1, the full variable domain reads EADIYQTPRYLVIGTGKKITLECSQTMGHDKMYWYQQDPGMELHLIHYSYGVNSTEKGDLSSESTVSRIRTEHFPLTLESARPSHTSQYLCASSASGGAVNEQFFGPGTRLTVL.

This rearrangement joins TRBV4-1 to TRBJ2-7; 8 bases are shared with TRBD2. This CDR3 has 14 amino acids. CDR1 is MGHRA, CDR2 YSYEKL, per germline. V was clipped by 1 base and J by 4 bases; unmatched bases: 3. CDR3 DNA sequence: TGCGCCAGCAGCCAAGTAACTAGCGGATACGAGCAGTACTTC. The encoded protein is CASSQVTSGYEQYF.